This T cell receptor beta chain was identified during a study of blood T cell repertoires in COVID-19. About the research overall: Acute-phase and convalescent COVID-19 samples originated in the United States, Italy and Spain. PBMCs, B-cell-depleted T cells, or T cells were the source of the cDNA or gDNA that made up the material.

Germline-derived CDR1 and CDR2 are SEHNR and FQNEAQ (reference sequence). The V end lost 5 bases, the J end lost 3 bases, and 13 bases lay between the germline ends. The CDR3 length is 15 residues. Generated by immunoSEQ multiplex PCR, the TCRdb table keeps only in-frame clones and is missing some. This table has 220,000 or so clones, around 80% appearing once. This clone was seen a single time. Sequencing used peripheral blood. This TCR was sampled from a woman of 80 years or more with acute or convalescent COVID-19. The chain carries TRBV7-9 and TRBJ1-4; perhaps TRBD1 as D (5 bases). The CDR3 reads CASSPSGGANEKLFF. CDR3 bases: TGTGCCAGCAGCCCATCGGGGGGGGCTAATGAAAAACTGTTTTTT. Based on the CDR3 plus reference TRBV7-9 and TRBJ1-4, the full variable domain is DTGVSQNPRHKITKRGQNVTFRCDPISEHNRLYWYRQTLGQGPEFLTYFQNEAQLEKSRLLSDRFSAERPKGSFSTLEIQRTEQGDSAMYLCASSPSGGANEKLFFGSGTQLSVL.